What follows describes a single T cell receptor (beta chain). Sequencing used immunoSEQ multiplex PCR; TCRdb keeps in-frame clones, though not all of them. Counted here are roughly 500,000 clones, 89% occurring once; the ten biggest clones make up 0.75% to 0.9%. The source of the sample is a study of blood T cell repertoires in COVID-19. Trimming left V 1 base short and J 4 bases short, with 11 bases between. Germline values: CDR1 LGHDT, CDR2 YNNKEL (reference sequence). The CDR3 runs 15 residues. The sequence came from a man between 18 and 35 years old with COVID-19, enrolled during active disease. Sequencing input: peripheral blood. The chain is built from TRBV3-1 (or the pseudogene TRBV3-2) and TRBJ2-1; possible D gene TRBD2, 6 bases. The CDR3 loop reads CASSQAGGTYNEQFF. The DNA of the CDR3 is TGTGCCAGCAGCCAAGCTGGCGGGACGTACAATGAGCAGTTCTTC.